The T cell receptor beta chain described here comes from a study of cytotoxic CD8 clonotypes in ibrutinib-treated CLL (dated by TCRdb to the early 2020s). As for the study more broadly: The cohort had 11 relapsed/refractory and more than 14 treatment-naive patients; fewer than 18 were IGHV unmutated. Every remission and progressive disease sample was obtained while ibrutinib was still being received by the patients. Of the 90 or so participants in the trial, about 26 had longitudinal samples available. Samples averaged about 260,000 productive templates and roughly 86,000 productive rearrangements. Response samples were obtained after a median of around 11 months of treatment, with a range of about 6 to 36 months. Responses were partial in around 25 patients and complete in 2; after median about 68 months follow-up, around 14 stayed in remission and some twelve progressed. Cryopreserved peripheral blood mononuclear cells were collected at three points: before therapy, at response, and at either sustained remission or disease progression. The research as a whole found: Public clonotypes were rare and either shrank or stayed stable during treatment, and the rise in clonality at ibrutinib response reflected expansion of private clonotypes. Baseline clonality was found to be higher than that of age-matched healthy donors and was strongly correlated with circulating CD8+ T-cell counts. Lymph node repertoires were not examined, and the timing of sampling was not matched between patients in sustained remission and those whose disease progressed. Clonality rose at ibrutinib response, remained stable during sustained remission, and dropped back toward baseline at progression.

The label giving this sample's time point can be read as: approximately 11 months on ibrutinib. Roughly 2.2 micrograms of genomic DNA were extracted from cryopreserved PBMCs for TCR beta library preparation. Longitudinal blood samples from CLL patients receiving ibrutinib monotherapy were subjected to high-throughput TCR beta sequencing. Patients were enrolled in a phase 2 open-label single-center ibrutinib monotherapy trial. The goal of deep resolution MiSeq sequencing was a depth between 1 in 1 million and 1 in 200,000 T cells, and coverage averaged 10x per clonotype. TCR beta libraries were generated with the immunoSEQ hsTCRB Kit. Per the source publication's procedure: ImmunoSEQ Data Assistant and ImmunoSEQ Analyzer were used for data analysis, and V, D and J genes were assigned according to IMGT definitions. Clonality, which ranges from 0 to 1, was calculated as one minus the normalized Shannon entropy of productive rearrangement frequencies. Only overrepresented clonotypes making up at least 0.05% of each patient's repertoire were included in the public clonotype analysis. About a dozen age-matched healthy donor repertoires from immuneACCESS served as clonality controls. TCRdb limited this immuneACCESS table to in-frame rearrangements with V and J called. A share of clones is missing; checked studies link under half to unresolved V genes, and the rest is unexplained. V, J and clone size are taken as reported in that table, and D and trimming were inferred from the DNA itself. This sample is represented by under 200,000 clones; about 80% of them were singletons. Together, the top ten hold about 2.1% of the sample.

As concerns this clone: Its antigen has not been determined. One base away there is no much larger clone; base qualities are not given.

The material sequenced was PBMCs, taken after 12 months of ibrutinib treatment. This TCR was sampled from a human donor with chronic lymphocytic leukemia.

The DNA reads as follows: TGTGCCAGTAGTACTACCGGGACTAGCTACTACGAGCAGTACTTC. This encodes CASSTTGTSYYEQYF. Rearrangement joined TRBV19 to TRBJ2-7; 9 bases in the junction line up with TRBD2. From its cysteine to its phenylalanine, the CDR3 spans 15 amino acids. Only the CDR3 part of the read is kept: 45 bases, read in frame from the first base. The germline V gene (reference sequence) specifies LNHDA as CDR1 and SQIVND as CDR2. Trimming leaves V shorter by 4 bases and J shorter by 3 bases, with the junction holding 7 bases beyond the gene matches.